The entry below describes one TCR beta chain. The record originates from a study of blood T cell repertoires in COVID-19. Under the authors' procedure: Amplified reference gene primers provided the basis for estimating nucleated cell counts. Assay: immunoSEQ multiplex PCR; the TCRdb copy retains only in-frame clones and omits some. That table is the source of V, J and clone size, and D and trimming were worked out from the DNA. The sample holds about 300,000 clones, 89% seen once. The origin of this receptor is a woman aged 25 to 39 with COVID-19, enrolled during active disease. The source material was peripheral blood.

CDR3 DNA: TGTGCCAGCAGGGGCTCCAGCAATCAGCCCCAGCATTTT. Amino acids: CASRGSSNQPQHF. This chain links TRBV6-5 with TRBJ1-5, with D uncertain. Germline V gene sequence: CDR1 MNHEY, CDR2 SVGAGI. V was shortened by 6 bases and J by 1 base, with 7 bases between the two germline ends. CDR3 length equals 13 residues.